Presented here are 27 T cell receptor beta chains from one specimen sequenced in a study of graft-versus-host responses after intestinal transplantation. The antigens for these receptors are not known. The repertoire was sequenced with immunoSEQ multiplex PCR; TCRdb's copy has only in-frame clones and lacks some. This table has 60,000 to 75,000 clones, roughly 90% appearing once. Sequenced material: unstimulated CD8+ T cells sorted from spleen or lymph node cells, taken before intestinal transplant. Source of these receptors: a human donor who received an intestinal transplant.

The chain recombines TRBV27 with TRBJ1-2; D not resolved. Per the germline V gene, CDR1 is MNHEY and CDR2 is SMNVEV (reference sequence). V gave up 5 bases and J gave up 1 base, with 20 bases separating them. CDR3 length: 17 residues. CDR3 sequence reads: CASSPSPWQVLNYGYTF. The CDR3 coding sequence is TGTGCCAGCAGTCCCTCGCCCTGGCAGGTGCTTAACTATGGCTACACCTTC.

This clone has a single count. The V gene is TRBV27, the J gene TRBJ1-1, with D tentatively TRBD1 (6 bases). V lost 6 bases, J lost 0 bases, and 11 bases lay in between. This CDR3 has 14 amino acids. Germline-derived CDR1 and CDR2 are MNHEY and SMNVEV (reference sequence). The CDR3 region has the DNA TGTGCCAGCAGCCTTACAGGGTTGAACACTGAAGCTTTCTTT. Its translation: CASSLTGLNTEAFF.

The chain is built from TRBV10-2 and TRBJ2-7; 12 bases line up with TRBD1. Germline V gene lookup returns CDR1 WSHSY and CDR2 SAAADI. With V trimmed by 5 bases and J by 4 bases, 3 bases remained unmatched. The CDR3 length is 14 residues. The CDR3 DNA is TGCGCCAGCAGTTGGGACAGGGGGCTTTACGAGCAGTACTTC. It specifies CASSWDRGLYEQYF.

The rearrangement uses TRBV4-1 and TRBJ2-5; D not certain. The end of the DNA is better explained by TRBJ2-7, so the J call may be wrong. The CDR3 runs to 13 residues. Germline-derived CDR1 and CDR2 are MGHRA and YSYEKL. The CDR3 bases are TGCGCCAGCAGCCAAGATATCCGCTACGAGCAGTACTTC. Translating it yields CASSQDIRYEQYF.

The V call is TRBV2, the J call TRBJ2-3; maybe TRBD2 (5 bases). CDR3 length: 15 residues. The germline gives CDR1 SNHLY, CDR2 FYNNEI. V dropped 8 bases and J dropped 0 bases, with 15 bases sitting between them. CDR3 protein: CASQPTWTSTDTQYF. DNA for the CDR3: TGTGCCAGCCAACCCACTTGGACTAGCACAGATACGCAGTATTTT.

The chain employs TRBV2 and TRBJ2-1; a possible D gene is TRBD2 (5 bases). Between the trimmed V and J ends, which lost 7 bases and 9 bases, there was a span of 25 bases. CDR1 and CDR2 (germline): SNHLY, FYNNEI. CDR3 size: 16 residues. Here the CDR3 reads CASIPDHGGGSGEQFF. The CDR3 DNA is TGTGCCAGCATCCCGGACCACGGCGGCGGGTCGGGTGAGCAGTTCTTC.

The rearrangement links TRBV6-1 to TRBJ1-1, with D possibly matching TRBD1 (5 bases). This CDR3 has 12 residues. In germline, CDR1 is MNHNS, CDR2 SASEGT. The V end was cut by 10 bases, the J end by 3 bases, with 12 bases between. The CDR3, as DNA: TGTGCCACCTTCCGGGGGGACACTGAAGCTTTCTTT. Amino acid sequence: CATFRGDTEAFF.

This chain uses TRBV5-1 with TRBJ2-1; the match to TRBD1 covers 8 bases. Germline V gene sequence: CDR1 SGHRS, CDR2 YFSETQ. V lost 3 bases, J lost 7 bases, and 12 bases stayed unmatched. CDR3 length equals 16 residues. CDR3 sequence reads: CASSSSRRQGTNEQFF. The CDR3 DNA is TGCGCCAGCAGCTCCTCTCGGCGACAGGGGACGAATGAGCAGTTCTTC. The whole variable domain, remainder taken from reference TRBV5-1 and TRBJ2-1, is KAGVTQTPRYLIKTRGQQVTLSCSPISGHRSVSWYQQTPGQGLQFLFEYFSETQRNKGNFPGRFSGRQFSNSRSEMNVSTLELGDSALYLCASSSSRRQGTNEQFFGPGTRLTVL.

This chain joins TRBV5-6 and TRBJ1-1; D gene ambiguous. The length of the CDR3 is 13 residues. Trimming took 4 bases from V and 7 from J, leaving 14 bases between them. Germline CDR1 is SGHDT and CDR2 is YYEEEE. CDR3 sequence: CASSLFLVLEAFF. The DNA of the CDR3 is TGTGCCAGCAGCCTATTTTTGGTGCTTGAAGCTTTCTTT.

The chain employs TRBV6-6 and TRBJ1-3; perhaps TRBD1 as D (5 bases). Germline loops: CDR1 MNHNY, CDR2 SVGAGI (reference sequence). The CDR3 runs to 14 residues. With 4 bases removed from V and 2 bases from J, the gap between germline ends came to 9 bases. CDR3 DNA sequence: TGTGCCAGCAGTTTACGGGGGGCTGGAAACACCATATATTTT. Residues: CASSLRGAGNTIYF.

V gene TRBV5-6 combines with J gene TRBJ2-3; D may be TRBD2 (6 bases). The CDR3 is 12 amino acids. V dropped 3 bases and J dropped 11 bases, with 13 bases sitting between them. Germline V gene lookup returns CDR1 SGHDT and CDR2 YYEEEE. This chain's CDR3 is CASSSSEGKQYF. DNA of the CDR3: TGTGCCAGCAGCTCCTCGGAGGGTAAGCAGTATTTT.

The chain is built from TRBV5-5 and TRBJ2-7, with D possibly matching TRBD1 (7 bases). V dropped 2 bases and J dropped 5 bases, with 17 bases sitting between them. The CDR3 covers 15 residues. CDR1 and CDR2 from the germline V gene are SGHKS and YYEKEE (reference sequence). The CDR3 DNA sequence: TGTGCCAGCAGCTTAGGGAGACAGGGAGGCAACGAGCAGTACTTC. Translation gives CASSLGRQGGNEQYF.

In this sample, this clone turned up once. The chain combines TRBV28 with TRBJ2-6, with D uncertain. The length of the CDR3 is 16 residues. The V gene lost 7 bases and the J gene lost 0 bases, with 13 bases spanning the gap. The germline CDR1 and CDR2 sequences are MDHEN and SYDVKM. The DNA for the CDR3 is TGTGCCAGCACCGCACTTCCGGGCTCTGGGGCCAACGTCCTGACTTTC. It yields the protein CASTALPGSGANVLTF.

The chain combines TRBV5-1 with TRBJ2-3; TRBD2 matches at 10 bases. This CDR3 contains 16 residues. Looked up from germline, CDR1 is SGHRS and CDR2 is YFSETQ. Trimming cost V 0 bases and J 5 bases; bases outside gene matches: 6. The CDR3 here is CASSLGTSGEGDTQYF. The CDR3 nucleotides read TGCGCCAGCAGCTTGGGAACTAGCGGGGAGGGAGATACGCAGTATTTT.

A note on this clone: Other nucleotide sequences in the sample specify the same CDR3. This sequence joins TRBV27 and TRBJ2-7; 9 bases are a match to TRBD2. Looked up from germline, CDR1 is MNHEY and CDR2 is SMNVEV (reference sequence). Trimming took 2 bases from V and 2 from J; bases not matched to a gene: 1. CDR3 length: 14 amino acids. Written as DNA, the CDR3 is TGTGCCAGCAGTTTAGCGGGGGGGCCCTACGAGCAGTACTTC. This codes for CASSLAGGPYEQYF.

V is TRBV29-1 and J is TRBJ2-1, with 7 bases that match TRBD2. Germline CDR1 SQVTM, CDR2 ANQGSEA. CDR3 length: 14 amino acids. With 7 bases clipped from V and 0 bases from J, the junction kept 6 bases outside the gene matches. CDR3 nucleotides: TGCAGCGGGGAGGGGTCCCCCTCCTACAATGAGCAGTTCTTC. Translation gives CSGEGSPSYNEQFF.

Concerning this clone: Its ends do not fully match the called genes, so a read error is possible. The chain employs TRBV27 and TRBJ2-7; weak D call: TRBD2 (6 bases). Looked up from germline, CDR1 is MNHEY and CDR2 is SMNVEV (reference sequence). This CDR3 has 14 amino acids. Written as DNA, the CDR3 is TGTGCCAGTAGTTCGGAGGGAGGCCACTACGAGCAGTACTTC. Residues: CASSSEGGHYEQYF.

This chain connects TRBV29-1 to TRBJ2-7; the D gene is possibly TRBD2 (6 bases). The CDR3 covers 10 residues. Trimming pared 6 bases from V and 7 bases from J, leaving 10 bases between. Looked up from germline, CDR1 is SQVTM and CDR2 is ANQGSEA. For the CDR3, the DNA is TGCAGCGTAAGAAGCGGGGAGCAGTACTTC. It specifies CSVRSGEQYF.

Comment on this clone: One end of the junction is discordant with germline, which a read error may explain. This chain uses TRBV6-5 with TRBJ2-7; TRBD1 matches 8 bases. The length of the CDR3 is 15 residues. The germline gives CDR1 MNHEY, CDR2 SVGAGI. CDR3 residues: CASSYSGTGHYEQYF. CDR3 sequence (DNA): TGTGCCAGCAGCTACTCCGGGACAGGACACTACGAGCAGTACTTC.

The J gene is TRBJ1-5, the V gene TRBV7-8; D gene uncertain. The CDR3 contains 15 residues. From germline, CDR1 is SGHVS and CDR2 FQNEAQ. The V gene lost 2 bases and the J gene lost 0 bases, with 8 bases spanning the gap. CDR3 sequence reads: CASSLRGYSNQPQHF. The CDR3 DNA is TGTGCCAGCAGCTTACGAGGGTATAGCAATCAGCCCCAGCATTTT.

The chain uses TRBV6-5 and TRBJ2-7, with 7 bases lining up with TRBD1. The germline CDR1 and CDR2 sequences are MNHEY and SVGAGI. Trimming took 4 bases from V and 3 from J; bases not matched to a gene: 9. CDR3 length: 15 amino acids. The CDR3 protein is CASSSETGKGYEQYF. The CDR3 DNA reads TGTGCCAGCAGTTCTGAGACAGGGAAAGGCTACGAGCAGTACTTC.

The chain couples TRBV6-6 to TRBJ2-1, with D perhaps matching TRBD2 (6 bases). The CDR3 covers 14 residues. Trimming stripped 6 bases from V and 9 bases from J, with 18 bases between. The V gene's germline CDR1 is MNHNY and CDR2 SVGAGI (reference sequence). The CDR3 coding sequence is TGTGCCAGCAGCCTGCAACTCGACGGGAGTGAGCAGTTCTTC. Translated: CASSLQLDGSEQFF.

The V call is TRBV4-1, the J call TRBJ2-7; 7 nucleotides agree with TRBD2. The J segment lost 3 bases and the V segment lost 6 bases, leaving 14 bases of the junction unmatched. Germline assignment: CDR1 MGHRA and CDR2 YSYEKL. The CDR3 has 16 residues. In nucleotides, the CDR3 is TGCGCCAGCAGTCGAACGGGCGGGAGAAGGGTCTACGAGCAGTACTTC. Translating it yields CASSRTGGRRVYEQYF.

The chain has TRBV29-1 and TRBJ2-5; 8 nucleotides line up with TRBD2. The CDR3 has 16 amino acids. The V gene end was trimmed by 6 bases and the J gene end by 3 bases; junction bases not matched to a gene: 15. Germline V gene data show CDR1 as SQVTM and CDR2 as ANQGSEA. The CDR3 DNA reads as TGCAGCGTCCATGCGGACCAAGCGGGAGAGAAAGAGACCCAGTACTTC. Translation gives CSVHADQAGEKETQYF.

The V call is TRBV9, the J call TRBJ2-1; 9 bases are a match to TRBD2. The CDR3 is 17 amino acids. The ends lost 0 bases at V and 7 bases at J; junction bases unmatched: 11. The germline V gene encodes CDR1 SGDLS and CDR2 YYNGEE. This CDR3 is CASSVVGAGGLGNEQFF. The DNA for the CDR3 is TGTGCCAGCAGCGTAGTCGGGGCGGGGGGGCTTGGGAATGAGCAGTTCTTC. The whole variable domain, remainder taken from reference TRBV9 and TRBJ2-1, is DSGVTQTPKHLITATGQRVTLRCSPRSGDLSVYWYQQSLDQGLQFLIQYYNGEERAKGNILERFSAQQFPDLHSELNLSSLELGDSALYFCASSVVGAGGLGNEQFFGPGTRLTVL.

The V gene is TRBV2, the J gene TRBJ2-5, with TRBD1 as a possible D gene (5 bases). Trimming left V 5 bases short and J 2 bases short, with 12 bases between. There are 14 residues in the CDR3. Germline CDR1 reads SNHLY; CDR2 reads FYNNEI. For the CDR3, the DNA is TGTGCCAGCAGTTTCGAGACAGCTCAAGAGACCCAGTACTTC. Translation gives CASSFETAQETQYF.

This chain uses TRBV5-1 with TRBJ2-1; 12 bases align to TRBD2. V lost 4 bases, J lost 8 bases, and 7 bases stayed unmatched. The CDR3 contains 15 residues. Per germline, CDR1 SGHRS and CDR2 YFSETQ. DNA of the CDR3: TGCGCCAGCAGCACGACTAGCGGGAGTTTTTATGAGCAGTTCTTC. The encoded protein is CASSTTSGSFYEQFF.